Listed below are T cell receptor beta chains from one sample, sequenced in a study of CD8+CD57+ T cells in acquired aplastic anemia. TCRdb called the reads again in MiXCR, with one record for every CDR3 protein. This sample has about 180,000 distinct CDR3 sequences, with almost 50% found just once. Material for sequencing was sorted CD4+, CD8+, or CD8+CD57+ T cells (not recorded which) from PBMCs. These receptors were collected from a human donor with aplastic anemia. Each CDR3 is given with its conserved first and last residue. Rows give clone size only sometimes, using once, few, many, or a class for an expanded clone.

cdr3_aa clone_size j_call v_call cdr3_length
CASRIPGRTYEQYF once TRBJ2-7 TRBV2 14
CASRGAGERTEKLFF - TRBJ1-4 TRBV19 15
CASSETGAGSDEQFF - TRBJ2-1 TRBV6-1 15
CASSLGSGMREKLFF many TRBJ1-4 TRBV7-9 15
CASHPGTGNEAFF - TRBJ1-1 TRBV19 13
CSAQTSGRYYEQYF - TRBJ2-7 TRBV20-1 14
CASSLGKTSEQYF - TRBJ2-7 TRBV19 13
CASRRQGLHYGYTF many TRBJ1-2 TRBV12-3/TRBV12-4 14
CASRPTRGPWVDGYTF - TRBJ1-2 TRBV28 16
CASSTGRVNEQFF few TRBJ2-1 TRBV19 13
CASSPRQGSAYGYTF - TRBJ1-2 TRBV9 15
CASSVGGDEQYF - TRBJ2-7 TRBV9 12
CASSPSGRETGELFF - TRBJ2-2 TRBV25-1 15
CASSSGPNYEQYF - TRBJ2-7 TRBV7-6 13